The 26 T cell receptor beta chains listed next were all sequenced from one sample in a study of shared clonotypes between healthy human individuals (TCRdb year 2020). Libraries were prepared through the immunoSEQ multiplex PCR assay. In its TCRdb copy, this immuneACCESS table keeps in-frame sequences only and misses some clones. Where compared with another copy, unresolved V genes explain less than half of these, and the others have no known cause. A total of 950,000 to 1,100,000 clones appear in this sample, about 84% of them only once. Roughly 0.65% of the sample is taken by the ten largest. The sequencing input was memory CD4+ T cells from PBMCs. Interpreted using the paper, the cell subset or site label stands for: CD45RA-negative fraction. The receptor source for this set is a man aged 18 to 35 in good health. Some clones in this sample may be carry-over from other donors' samples.

A note on this clone: A far larger clone is off by one base, so a read error is likely. V usage is TRBV27 and J usage is TRBJ2-3; 11 bases agree with TRBD1. Germline V gene sequence: CDR1 MNHEY, CDR2 SMNVEV (reference sequence). Trimming removed 5 bases from V and 12 bases from J; junction bases left unmatched: 7. The CDR3 length is 13 residues. In nucleotides, the CDR3 is TGTGCCAGCAGTATAGACGGACAGGGGGCACAGTATTTT. Protein sequence: CASSIDGQGAQYF.

About this clone: The identical CDR3 is also encoded by other nucleotide sequences in the sample. The chain joins TRBV11-3 to TRBJ2-3; maybe TRBD2 (6 bases). The V end lost 5 bases, the J end lost 4 bases, and 7 bases lay between the germline ends. This CDR3 comprises 12 residues. Germline-derived CDR1 and CDR2 are SGHNT and YENEEA. The CDR3 DNA is TGTGCCAGCAGCCGGGGGTCAGATACGCAGTATTTT. Protein product: CASSRGSDTQYF.

This clone has a handful of counts. V is TRBV10-1 and J is TRBJ1-4; tentative D call: TRBD1 (6 bases). This CDR3 region has 16 residues. The germline V and J ends were trimmed by 4 bases and 4 bases, with 16 bases remaining between them. The germline V gene encodes CDR1 WNHNN and CDR2 SYGVQD (reference sequence). The CDR3 spells CASSVKGGRNNEKLFF. For the CDR3, the DNA is TGCGCCAGCAGTGTTAAGGGGGGGAGGAATAATGAAAAACTGTTTTTT.

The rearrangement uses TRBV6-1 and TRBJ2-5; 7 positions agree with TRBD1. The J call could be wrong; TRBJ2-7 is a better fit for the DNA end. Germline V gene data show CDR1 as MNHNS and CDR2 as SASEGT. The CDR3 has 15 amino acids. The CDR3 bases are TGTGCCAGCAGTTCGGCCAGGGGGAATATCTACGAGCAGTACTTC. Its translation: CASSSARGNIYEQYF.

The chain is built from TRBV7-9 and TRBJ1-4, with D maybe TRBD1 (5 bases). The V gene lost 5 bases and the J gene lost 7 bases, with 14 bases spanning the gap. Germline lookup yields CDR1 SEHNR and CDR2 FQNEAQ (reference sequence). CDR3 length equals 14 residues. The DNA for the CDR3 is TGTGCCAGCAGCGACGGGACTTCTGCTGAAAAACTGTTTTTT. Protein: CASSDGTSAEKLFF. Drawing the rest from reference TRBV7-9 and TRBJ1-4, the complete variable domain is DTGVSQNPRHKITKRGQNVTFRCDPISEHNRLYWYRQTLGQGPEFLTYFQNEAQLEKSRLLSDRFSAERPKGSFSTLEIQRTEQGDSAMYLCASSDGTSAEKLFFGSGTQLSVL.

The genes are TRBV27 and TRBJ2-1; possibly TRBD2 for D (5 bases). V lost 3 bases, J lost 0 bases, and 12 bases lay in between. The CDR3 contains 16 residues. CDR1 and CDR2 from the germline V gene are MNHEY and SMNVEV (reference sequence). The CDR3 loop is CASSFPTGSSYNEQFF. The CDR3, as DNA: TGTGCCAGCAGTTTTCCCACGGGAAGCTCCTACAATGAGCAGTTCTTC.

The V gene is TRBV30, the J gene TRBJ1-4; 9 nucleotides agree with TRBD1. The CDR3 is made up of 15 amino acids. From germline, CDR1 is GTSNPN and CDR2 SVGIG (reference sequence). J was trimmed by 8 bases and V by 3 bases; bases with no gene match: 10. CDR3 DNA: TGTGCCTGGAGACGGACAGGGGAATATGCCGAAAAACTGTTTTTT. The encoded protein is CAWRRTGEYAEKLFF.

This clone was observed a single time. V usage is TRBV9 and J usage is TRBJ2-3, with D perhaps matching TRBD1 (6 bases). Germline CDR1 reads SGDLS; CDR2 reads YYNGEE. The CDR3 extends over 17 amino acids. Trimming cost V 4 bases and J 2 bases, with 20 bases left between them. The CDR3 coding sequence is TGTGCCAGCAGCCCCACCTGGGGGCGGGTCAACACAGATACGCAGTATTTT. Amino acid sequence: CASSPTWGRVNTDTQYF.

This clone was observed a handful of times. Other DNA sequences of this sample code for an identical CDR3. The genes are TRBV5-1 and TRBJ2-5; D gene ambiguous. Trimming stripped 5 bases from V and 1 base from J, with 12 bases between. CDR1 is SGHRS, CDR2 YFSETQ, per germline. CDR3 size: 14 residues. CDR3 DNA: TGCGCCAGCAGGCGTACGGGCGCCCAAGAGACCCAGTACTTC. This codes for CASRRTGAQETQYF.

The chain employs TRBV28 and TRBJ1-1; 10 bases line up with TRBD1. CDR1 and CDR2 (germline): MDHEN, SYDVKM. Trimming removed 5 bases from V and 6 bases from J; junction bases left unmatched: 9. The CDR3 contains 15 residues. The CDR3 is CASSQKTGGGPEAFF. The DNA of the CDR3 is TGTGCCAGCAGTCAAAAGACAGGGGGCGGCCCTGAAGCTTTCTTT.

The V call is TRBV29-1, the J call TRBJ1-4; TRBD1 matches 12 bases. The CDR3 covers 13 residues. Trimming cost V 7 bases and J 11 bases; bases outside gene matches: 8. CDR1 SQVTM and CDR2 ANQGSEA come from the germline V gene. CDR3 in amino acids: CSAEGQGARKLFF. The CDR3 DNA reads as TGCAGCGCAGAGGGACAGGGGGCGAGGAAACTGTTTTTT.

This chain links TRBV6-1 with TRBJ1-1; D perhaps matches TRBD1 (6 bases). This CDR3 is 13 amino acids long. Germline CDR1 is MNHNS and CDR2 is SASEGT. The ends were cut back, 6 bases at V and 5 bases at J, with 13 bases in the middle. The CDR3: CASRHLDRTEAFF. Written as DNA, the CDR3 is TGTGCCAGCAGGCATCTGGACAGAACTGAAGCTTTCTTT.

The chain employs TRBV7-2 and TRBJ2-2; 9 bases match TRBD1. The CDR3 spans 16 residues. The V gene end was trimmed by 1 base and the J gene end by 6 bases; junction bases not matched to a gene: 6. The germline CDR1 and CDR2 sequences are SGHTA and FQGNSA. The CDR3 spells CASSLGRDRASGELFF. The CDR3 bases are TGTGCCAGCAGCTTAGGGCGGGACAGGGCTTCCGGGGAGCTGTTTTTT.

This chain uses TRBV2 with TRBJ1-2; D unresolved. V was pared by 7 bases and J by 2 bases, with 11 bases between. Germline loops: CDR1 SNHLY, CDR2 FYNNEI. The CDR3 contains 13 residues. This CDR3 reads CASNPRQNYGYTF. For the CDR3, the DNA is TGTGCCAGCAACCCCCGTCAGAACTATGGCTACACCTTC.

The V gene is TRBV11-2, the J gene TRBJ2-1; D unresolved. The CDR3 consists of 16 residues. V lost 1 base, J lost 8 bases, and 18 bases lay in between. Germline V lookup: CDR1 SGHAT, CDR2 FQNNGV. CDR3 in DNA: TGTGCCAGCAGCTTAGGACCCGGACGGCCGATGGATGAGCAGTTCTTC. Amino acid sequence: CASSLGPGRPMDEQFF.

The rearrangement joins TRBV28 to TRBJ2-5; D uncertain. This CDR3 contains 13 residues. Per the germline V gene, CDR1 is MDHEN and CDR2 is SYDVKM. V was trimmed by 8 bases and J by 5 bases, leaving 15 bases between them. CDR3 DNA: TGTGCCAGCCGGTCGGCACGATGGGAGACCCAGTACTTC. It codes for CASRSARWETQYF. Variable domain in full (rest from reference TRBV28 and TRBJ2-5): DVKVTQSSRYLVKRTGEKVFLECVQDMDHENMFWYRQDPGLGLRLIYFSYDVKMKEKGDIPEGYSVSREKKERFSLILESASTNQTSMYLCASRSARWETQYFGPGTRLLVL.

The chain has TRBV2 and TRBJ1-5, with D hard to call. Germline loops: CDR1 SNHLY, CDR2 FYNNEI. The CDR3 spans 13 residues. V dropped 1 base and J dropped 7 bases, with 8 bases sitting between them. The CDR3 DNA reads TGTGCCAGCAGTGAAGAGCGGGGACAGCCCCAGCATTTT. Translation gives CASSEERGQPQHF.

The chain has TRBV28 and TRBJ2-1, with a tentative D call TRBD2 (5 bases). The germline V gene encodes CDR1 MDHEN and CDR2 SYDVKM. The V end was cut by 4 bases, the J end by 0 bases, with 19 bases between. The CDR3 consists of 18 residues. CDR3 in amino acids: CASSSLRSGRGSYNEQFF. CDR3 nucleotide sequence: TGTGCCAGCAGTTCCCTTCGGAGCGGCCGTGGCTCCTACAATGAGCAGTTCTTC.

This clone was recorded only once. J is TRBJ2-7 and V is TRBV5-6; 7 bases fit TRBD1. The length of the CDR3 is 16 residues. The junction had 17 bases not matched to a gene; V was cut back by 2 bases and J by 9 bases. Looked up from germline, CDR1 is SGHDT and CDR2 is YYEEEE. The CDR3 DNA sequence: TGTGCCAGCAGCTTCGGTATCAGGGACAGCTCTACGAGGCAGTACTTC. Translation gives CASSFGIRDSSTRQYF.

This clone has a single count. The chain joins TRBV7-3 to TRBJ2-7; D call uncertain. The CDR3 contains 13 residues. Germline V gene lookup returns CDR1 SGHTA and CDR2 FQGTGA. Trimming removed 8 bases at V and 6 bases at J, with 17 bases between. The CDR3 loop is CASARVPSREQYF. CDR3 coding DNA: TGTGCCAGCGCCCGGGTCCCATCGCGCGAGCAGTACTTC. Using reference TRBV7-3 and TRBJ2-7 for the parts outside the CDR3, the full variable domain is GAGVSQTPSNKVTEKGKYVELRCDPISGHTALYWYRQSLGQGPEFLIYFQGTGAADDSGLPNDRFFAVRPEGSVSTLKIQRTERGDSAVYLCASARVPSREQYFGPGTRLTVT.

The V and J genes are TRBV7-9 and TRBJ1-3; the D is unclear. This CDR3 is 16 amino acids long. V was clipped by 2 bases and J by 0 bases, with 11 bases between them. Germline V CDR1 and CDR2: SEHNR, FQNEAQ (reference sequence). CDR3 sequence (DNA): TGTGCCAGCAGCTTAATGAACGGATTCTCTGGAAACACCATATATTTT. Translating gives CASSLMNGFSGNTIYF.

V gene TRBV11-3 combines with J gene TRBJ2-1, with 9 bases lining up with TRBD2. The length of the CDR3 is 15 residues. Trimming removed 3 bases from V and 8 bases from J; junction bases left unmatched: 8. Germline V gene lookup returns CDR1 SGHNT and CDR2 YENEEA. CDR3 bases: TGTGCCAGCAGCTTCCGTAGCGGGAGTGGCGATGAGCAGTTCTTC. Its protein product is CASSFRSGSGDEQFF.

This sequence joins TRBV6-6 and TRBJ2-5; TRBD2 matches 12 bases. The CDR3 extends over 13 amino acids. Germline V gene data show CDR1 as MNHNY and CDR2 as SVGAGI (reference sequence). Losses at the gene ends were 6 bases for V and 4 bases for J; bases not matched to a gene: 0. The CDR3 reads CASRTSGRETQYF. The CDR3, as DNA: TGTGCCAGCAGGACTAGCGGGAGAGAGACCCAGTACTTC.

This chain joins TRBV28 and TRBJ1-1; D may be TRBD1 (5 bases). Germline loops: CDR1 MDHEN, CDR2 SYDVKM. The CDR3 sequence is 17 residues long. Deletions cut 8 bases from V and 0 bases from J, with 22 bases between. The CDR3 is CASLPPGGRGMNTEAFF. For the CDR3, the DNA is TGTGCCAGCCTACCGCCAGGAGGGAGGGGTATGAACACTGAAGCTTTCTTT.

For the CDR3, the DNA is TGTGCCAGCAGCAAACAAAGCTCTGGAAACACCATATATTTT. Its translation: CASSKQSSGNTIYF. The V call is TRBV7-2, the J call TRBJ1-3, with no clear D. Trimming cost V 5 bases and J 0 bases, with 8 bases left between them. The germline V gene encodes CDR1 SGHTA and CDR2 FQGNSA. This CDR3 is built from 14 residues.

The chain links TRBV5-1 to TRBJ2-2; perhaps TRBD1 as D (6 bases). The V end was cut by 1 base, the J end by 4 bases, with 14 bases between. This CDR3 is 16 amino acids long. The germline V gene encodes CDR1 SGHRS and CDR2 YFSETQ. The CDR3 sequence: CASSLTGGLGTGELFF. The CDR3 nucleotides are TGCGCCAGCAGCTTGACTGGGGGCTTGGGCACCGGGGAGCTGTTTTTT.